These T cell receptor beta chains were read from a single sample in a study of technical replicates of blood from several donors. Assay: immunoSEQ multiplex PCR; the TCRdb copy retains only in-frame clones and omits some. The sample contains approximately 58,000 clones, approximately 86% of which appear only once. The sample comprised PBMCs. All receptors come from a human donor in good health. Some clones in this sample may be carry-over from other donors' samples. Both conserved end residues are part of each CDR3. Rows give clone size only sometimes, using once, few, many, or a class for an expanded clone.

V gene | clone size | CDR3 protein
TRBV7-9 | . | CASSLQGGQEAFF
TRBV6-5 | once | CASSYSINSGVLEQYF
TRBV9 | . | CASSPRTSGTYNEQFF
TRBV27 | . | CASSFRLAGKNTGELFF
TRBV5-1 | . | CASSLGPFYEQYF
TRBV7-3 | . | CASSPNPRAGADGYTF
TRBV19 | . | CASRGQTYGYTF
TRBV10-3 | . | CAISGQGIHYGYTF
TRBV6-5 | . | CASSYSTAGVNGYTF
TRBV18 | . | CASSPPAGAGGGYEQYF
TRBV15 | . | CATSRGGGSYEQYF
TRBV4-2 | . | CASSQELGSYNEQFF
TRBV20-1 | . | CSAGPSEKQFF
TRBV28 | once | CASSPKGQGAREQYF
TRBV5-4 | . | CASSRTGGTGANVLTF
TRBV7-8 | . | CASSLGSWGEWALNTEAFF
TRBV27 | few | CASTPTGGGYGYTF
TRBV7-9 | few | CASSQDRLGVNTEAFF
TRBV5-5 | . | CASSRTGTNYGYTF
TRBV19 | . | CAVTGIGNTEAFF
TRBV10-3 | few | CAISAAGYTDTQYF
TRBV15 | . | CATSRDRWEGSSGANVLTF
TRBV7-2 | . | CASSLVPGGNEQFF
TRBV6-1 | . | CASSELGQGLNTGELFF
TRBV21-1 | . | CASSKGDRLEQETQYF
TRBV5-1 | . | CASSLAPSGTNEQFF
TRBV11-2 | . | CASSLDRGQEKLFF
TRBV30 | . | CASLRGVVTEAFF
TRBV7-2 | . | CASSSRRTNYGYTF
TRBV18 | . | CASSTGDRGPYEQYF
TRBV29-1 | . | CSVGLAVETQYF
TRBV27 | . | CASRPGQANTGELFF
TRBV5-1 | . | CASSPSGTTDTQYF
TRBV30 | . | CAWSVRPGSGQPQHF
TRBV4-3 | . | CASSQDRQAPTYEQYF
TRBV15 | . | CATSRGSTGVVFF
TRBV6-1 | . | CASSEFPPSSYNSPLHF
TRBV5-4 | . | CASSRDYAYEQYF
TRBV5-1 | once | CASSPKPGDTQYF
TRBV7-6 | . | CASSLGTGSYEQYF